Listed below are T cell receptor beta chains from one sample, sequenced in a study of T-cell memory formation after mild COVID-19. TCRdb recomputed calls from the 5' RACE reads with MiXCR, one row per CDR3 protein. Of nearly 110,000 distinct CDR3 sequences listed, 9.5% to 15% are singletons. Sequences were obtained from PBMCs or a T cell subset sorted from them (not recorded which). The receptors were gathered from an adult woman who had mild COVID-19 (a few samples of this study predate the infection). Cell type and time point are not known. The CDR3 runs from the conserved cysteine through the conserved F or W. The order of the fields is clone size, D gene, J gene, V gene, CDR3 protein, CDR3 DNA. A D gene is named only where the DNA matches it firmly. A clone size is listed for some rows: how often the clone was seen (once, few, many), or a class if it is expanded.

. | TRBD1 | TRBJ2-7 | TRBV29-1 | CSVEGGQGSYEQYF | TGCAGCGTTGAGGGAGGACAGGGGTCCTACGAGCAGTACTTC
. | TRBD2 | TRBJ2-3 | TRBV2 | CAGSGGVDTQYF | TGTGCCGGTAGCGGGGGCGTAGATACGCAGTATTTT
. | TRBD2 | TRBJ2-7 | TRBV2 | CASSVWAGEHEQYF | TGTGCCAGCAGTGTCTGGGCGGGAGAACACGAGCAGTACTTC
few | . | TRBJ2-5 | TRBV12-3/TRBV12-4 | CASSFEQELAQYF | TGTGCCAGCAGTTTTGAACAAGAGCTGGCCCAGTACTTC
few | . | TRBJ1-1 | TRBV6-5 | CASAKANTEAFF | TGTGCCAGCGCAAAGGCGAACACTGAAGCTTTCTTT
few | . | TRBJ2-3 | TRBV2 | CASALGGGRTDTQYF | TGTGCCAGCGCCCTCGGTGGGGGCAGGACAGATACGCAGTATTTT
few | . | TRBJ2-1 | TRBV5-1 | CASSFEGRNGGYNEQFF | TGCGCCAGCAGCTTCGAGGGGAGAAATGGAGGTTACAATGAGCAGTTCTTC
few | . | TRBJ2-7 | TRBV9 | CASSLNTGLPYEQYF | TGTGCCAGCAGCCTTAATACGGGTCTCCCCTACGAGCAGTACTTC
. | TRBD2 | TRBJ2-7 | TRBV5-6 | CASSSLAGFSYEQYF | TGTGCCAGCAGCTCGCTAGCGGGATTCTCCTACGAGCAGTACTTC
many | . | TRBJ2-7 | TRBV2 | CASSARPLGEQYF | TGTGCCAGCAGTGCTAGACCCCTCGGCGAGCAGTACTTC
few | . | TRBJ2-1 | TRBV2 | CASSGPYEQFF | TGTGCCAGCAGCGGTCCCTATGAGCAGTTCTTC
few | TRBD2 | TRBJ2-7 | TRBV29-1 | CSVDSGGGYEQYF | TGCAGCGTTGATAGTGGGGGGGGCTACGAGCAGTACTTC
medium-sized | TRBD1 | TRBJ2-2 | TRBV5-1 | CASSPRQGFDTGELFF | TGCGCCAGCAGCCCTAGACAGGGCTTTGACACCGGGGAGCTGTTTTTT
many | TRBD2 | TRBJ2-3 | TRBV9 | CASSALAGGLDTQYF | TGTGCCAGCAGCGCGCTAGCGGGGGGGCTAGATACGCAGTATTTT
. | TRBD2 | TRBJ2-7 | TRBV25-1 | CASSSSASGRPGASYEQYF | TGTGCCAGCAGTTCGTCAGCTAGCGGGAGGCCGGGGGCGTCCTACGAGCAGTACTTC
few | . | TRBJ1-2 | TRBV6-5 | CASSYSSGHPNGTF | TGTGCCAGCAGTTACTCGTCCGGACACCCTAATGGCACCTTC
. | . | TRBJ2-5 | TRBV12-3/TRBV12-4 | CASSLVGAIQETQYF | TGTGCCAGCAGTTTGGTTGGGGCAATCCAAGAGACCCAGTACTTC
. | TRBD1 | TRBJ1-2 | TRBV4-3 | CASSQGATGGNYGYTF | TGCGCCAGCAGCCAAGGGGCGACAGGGGGGAACTATGGCTACACCTTC
. | . | TRBJ1-6 | TRBV6-5 | CASSYGQGGRHSPLHF | TGTGCCAGCAGTTACGGGCAGGGAGGGAGACATTCACCCCTCCACTTT
few | TRBD1 | TRBJ2-7 | TRBV5-4 | CASSPERDRVHEQYF | TGTGCCAGCAGCCCGGAGCGGGACAGGGTCCACGAGCAGTACTTC
few | TRBD2 | TRBJ2-3 | TRBV12-3/TRBV12-4 | CASSLRRGGLADTQYF | TGTGCCAGCAGTTTAAGGAGGGGAGGGTTGGCAGATACGCAGTATTTT
. | TRBD2 | TRBJ2-2 | TRBV11-2 | CASSSLTSGGKYTGELFF | TGTGCCAGCAGCTCCTTGACTAGCGGGGGGAAATACACCGGGGAGCTGTTTTTT
many | TRBD2 | TRBJ2-7 | TRBV7-9 | CASSLESGRASYEQYF | TGTGCCAGCAGCTTAGAAAGCGGGAGGGCCTCCTACGAGCAGTACTTC
few | TRBD1 | TRBJ2-1 | TRBV2 | CASSDRDRGWNEQFF | TGTGCCAGCAGTGACCGGGACAGGGGGTGGAATGAGCAGTTCTTC
. | . | TRBJ1-1 | TRBV20-1 | CSARHPQGYTEAFF | TGCAGTGCTAGACATCCCCAGGGGTACACTGAAGCTTTCTTT
few | . | TRBJ2-1 | TRBV12-3/TRBV12-4 | CASSEAWLSPYNEQFF | TGTGCCAGCAGCGAGGCATGGCTATCCCCCTACAATGAGCAGTTCTTC
. | TRBD2 | TRBJ2-1 | TRBV15 | CATSRGGGRTNEQFF | TGTGCCACCAGCAGAGGGGGCGGGAGGACCAATGAGCAGTTCTTC
. | . | TRBJ2-3 | TRBV7-9 | CASSFGEPGADTQYF | TGTGCCAGCAGCTTCGGAGAACCCGGGGCAGATACGCAGTATTTT
. | TRBD1 | TRBJ1-2 | TRBV30 | CAWRRTGASRGDNYGYTF | TGTGCCTGGAGAAGGACAGGGGCCTCACGAGGGGATAACTATGGCTACACCTTC
. | . | TRBJ2-2 | TRBV7-2 | CASSPQDRTNTGELFF | TGTGCCAGCAGCCCCCAAGATAGGACGAACACCGGGGAGCTGTTTTTT
. | . | TRBJ2-1 | TRBV24-1 | CATSGTSAGEQFF | TGTGCCACCTCGGGGACCTCGGCCGGTGAGCAGTTCTTC
few | . | TRBJ2-1 | TRBV12-3/TRBV12-4 | CASSPDPGDGGANEQFF | TGTGCCAGCAGTCCAGACCCCGGGGACGGAGGGGCCAATGAGCAGTTCTTC
few | . | TRBJ2-7 | TRBV28 | CASSSWTYEQYF | TGTGCCAGCAGTTCTTGGACCTACGAGCAGTACTTC
. | TRBD2 | TRBJ2-3 | TRBV3-1 | CASSQDLRGADTDTQYF | TGTGCCAGCAGCCAAGATCTGCGGGGGGCTGATACAGATACGCAGTATTTT
. | TRBD2 | TRBJ2-3 | TRBV7-9 | CASSQITSGSLRTDTQYF | TGTGCCAGCAGCCAAATTACGAGCGGGAGCCTTCGGACAGATACGCAGTATTTT
few | . | TRBJ2-3 | TRBV12-3/TRBV12-4 | CASSSRGGSTDTQYF | TGTGCCAGCAGTTCAAGGGGAGGTAGCACAGATACGCAGTATTTT
few | . | TRBJ2-2 | TRBV3-1 | CASSPSGLGTGELFF | TGTGCCAGCAGCCCCTCCGGGTTGGGCACCGGGGAGCTGTTTTTT
few | . | TRBJ1-4 | TRBV25-1 | CASSAGQLVFF | TGTGCCAGCAGTGCCGGACAACTGGTGTTTTTT
. | TRBD1 | TRBJ2-2 | TRBV11-2 | CASSSGTGGTGELFF | TGTGCCAGCAGCTCCGGGACAGGGGGCACCGGGGAGCTGTTTTTT
. | . | TRBJ1-5 | TRBV12-5 | CASGLGGSNQPQHF | TGTGCTAGTGGTTTAGGAGGTAGCAATCAGCCCCAGCATTTT
. | TRBD2 | TRBJ2-1 | TRBV24-1 | CATSDPTTSGSSYNEQFF | TGTGCCACCAGTGATCCCACGACTAGCGGGAGCTCCTACAATGAGCAGTTCTTC